This TCR beta chain was obtained from a study of neoadjuvant anti-PD-1 for oral cavity cancer. Background on the study: Patients without progression got a fourth dose around day 43.

Sequencing used immunoSEQ multiplex PCR; TCRdb keeps in-frame clones, though not all of them. This sample has about 12,000 clones, with around 70% found just once. As for time point: after neoadjuvant nivolumab, at surgical resection. No culture or expansion preceded analysis of these blood cells. This TCR came from a person aged 40 to 85 with oral cavity squamous cell carcinoma. The material was PBMCs, obtained after nivolumab (anti-PD-1) treatment.

The CDR3 nucleotides are TGTGCCAGCAGTTACTATTTCGGGGCCGCGAGCAATGAGCAGTTCTTC. Translation: CASSYYFGAASNEQFF. The V and J genes are TRBV6-5 and TRBJ2-1; D may match TRBD1 or TRBD2 (5 bases each). CDR1 and CDR2 (germline): MNHEY, SVGAGI. This CDR3 comprises 16 residues. V shed 1 base and J shed 6 bases, with 16 bases lying between them.